Shown below are 30 T cell receptor beta chains from a single sample sequenced in a study of T cell responses to AZD1222 COVID-19 vaccine. Profiled with immunoSEQ multiplex PCR; TCRdb holds only in-frame clones, not every one. The sample includes over 150,000 clones, less than 90% of them seen just once. Sequenced here: peripheral blood, sampled on day 0 of AZD1222 vaccination. These receptors all stem from an adult in good health.

This sequence joins TRBV25-1 and TRBJ1-5, with no clear D. V lost 1 base and J 7 bases, leaving 11 bases between the germline ends. The CDR3 contains 14 residues. In germline, CDR1 is MGHDK, CDR2 SYGVNS. CDR3 amino acids: CASSEFGEFQPQHF. The CDR3 nucleotides read TGTGCCAGCAGTGAATTTGGAGAATTCCAGCCCCAGCATTTT.

The V and J genes are TRBV15 and TRBJ2-1, with D perhaps matching TRBD2 (5 bases). CDR3 length: 16 residues. The germline gives CDR1 LNHNV, CDR2 YYDKDF (reference sequence). The V and J ends lost 0 bases and 5 bases respectively, with 14 bases between them. Written as DNA, the CDR3 is TGTGCCACCAGCAGAGATCGGGCGACTAACCACAATGAGCAGTTCTTC. It is translated as CATSRDRATNHNEQFF.

The V call is TRBV10-2, the J call TRBJ2-7; D is uncertain. Trimming stripped 0 bases from V and 3 bases from J, with 15 bases between. Germline V gene lookup returns CDR1 WSHSY and CDR2 SAAADI. The CDR3 contains 16 residues. CDR3 in DNA: TGCGCCAGCAGTGAGTCAGGAAGCAACCCGGTCTACGAGCAGTACTTC. Translated: CASSESGSNPVYEQYF.

This clone has a single count. The chain has TRBV19 and TRBJ2-2; TRBD1 is a possible D gene (5 bases). Looked up from germline, CDR1 is LNHDA and CDR2 is SQIVND (reference sequence). Trimming removed 5 bases at V and 4 bases at J, with 8 bases between. The CDR3 is made up of 13 amino acids. The CDR3 sequence is CASSGAGTGELFF. The CDR3 nucleotides are TGTGCCAGTAGTGGGGCAGGCACCGGGGAGCTGTTTTTT.

This clone has a handful of counts. The chain links TRBV7-2 to TRBJ1-5; TRBD1 agrees at 7 bases. CDR3 length equals 15 residues. Per germline, CDR1 SGHTA and CDR2 FQGNSA. Trimming at V came to 5 bases and at J to 0 bases, leaving 4 bases not matched to a gene. The CDR3 DNA is TGTGCCAGCAGCCCAACAGGGGTTAGCAATCAGCCCCAGCATTTT. Translated, it gives CASSPTGVSNQPQHF.

V gene TRBV19 combines with J gene TRBJ1-1, with D maybe TRBD1 (5 bases). The CDR3 is 14 residues long. V gave up 6 bases and J gave up 5 bases, with 16 bases separating them. CDR1 and CDR2 from the germline V gene are LNHDA and SQIVND (reference sequence). For the CDR3, the DNA is TGTGCCAGTAGGGGCAGGGCAAGTTTTACTGAAGCTTTCTTT. Amino acids: CASRGRASFTEAFF.

The CDR3 nucleotides read TGTGCCAGCAGTCCCGCGGCAGGGCCGGGTCAGCCCCAGCATTTT. Translating it yields CASSPAAGPGQPQHF. The chain links TRBV6-5 to TRBJ1-5, with D maybe TRBD1 (5 bases). CDR3 length: 15 amino acids. CDR1 MNHEY and CDR2 SVGAGI come from the germline V gene. V lost 5 bases and J 6 bases, leaving 17 bases between the germline ends.

V and J are TRBV7-3 and TRBJ2-1; a possible D gene is TRBD1 (6 bases). Trimming took off 2 bases at V and 0 bases at J, with 11 bases between the two ends. The germline CDR1 and CDR2 sequences are SGHTA and FQGTGA. The CDR3 has 16 residues. The CDR3 bases are TGTGCCAGCAGCTTAGAGGGGGATCCCTCCTACAATGAGCAGTTCTTC. This sequence encodes CASSLEGDPSYNEQFF.

The J gene is TRBJ2-3, the V gene TRBV25-1, with 9 bases lining up with TRBD2. This CDR3 has 14 residues. Trimming cost V 6 bases and J 4 bases; bases outside gene matches: 5. The germline V gene encodes CDR1 MGHDK and CDR2 SYGVNS. The CDR3, as DNA: TGTGCCAGCAGCCGGGGACTAGCTTCAGATACGCAGTATTTT. Its translation: CASSRGLASDTQYF.

V gene TRBV19 combines with J gene TRBJ1-1; weak D call: TRBD1 (5 bases). This CDR3 spans 14 amino acids. CDR1 and CDR2 from the germline V gene are LNHDA and SQIVND (reference sequence). The ends were cut back, 1 base at V and 5 bases at J, with 11 bases in the middle. CDR3 DNA: TGTGCCAGTAGTATAGGAGGGGTTGGGACTGAAGCTTTCTTT. Protein sequence: CASSIGGVGTEAFF.

The chain uses TRBV25-1 and TRBJ1-5; TRBD1 matches 8 bases. V was pared by 8 bases and J by 9 bases, with 21 bases of the junction left unmatched. The CDR3 runs 17 residues. CDR1 is MGHDK and CDR2 is SYGVNS in the germline V gene. In nucleotides, the CDR3 is TGTGCCAGCCGAGGCAGCAATACAGGGGGGGGGATCCGGCCCCAGCATTTT. The encoded protein is CASRGSNTGGGIRPQHF. Combining the CDR3 with reference TRBV25-1 and TRBJ1-5 gives the whole variable domain EADIYQTPRYLVIGTGKKITLECSQTMGHDKMYWYQQDPGMELHLIHYSYGVNSTEKGDLSSESTVSRIRTEHFPLTLESARPSHTSQYLCASRGSNTGGGIRPQHFGDGTRLSIL.

The chain links TRBV12-3 or TRBV12-4 to TRBJ1-1, with 7 bases matching TRBD1. CDR3 size: 13 residues. V lost 2 bases, J lost 4 bases, and 1 base stayed unmatched. This CDR3 reads CASSLRDSTEAFF. CDR3 in DNA: TGTGCCAGCAGTTTACGGGACAGCACTGAAGCTTTCTTT.

The V gene is TRBV7-2, the J gene TRBJ2-1; D ambiguous. The germline CDR1 and CDR2 sequences are SGHTA and FQGNSA. Trimming removed 5 bases at V and 4 bases at J, with 12 bases between. The CDR3 loop spans 14 amino acids. The CDR3 reads CASSPRHLYNEQFF. The CDR3 DNA is TGTGCCAGCAGCCCTAGACACCTTTACAATGAGCAGTTCTTC.

The chain uses TRBV3-1 (or the pseudogene TRBV3-2) and TRBJ2-5, with 9 bases matching TRBD2. The CDR3 totals 16 residues. Unmatched junction bases numbered 7, after V lost 1 base and J lost 4 bases. Germline CDR1 LGHDT, CDR2 YNNKEL (reference sequence). This CDR3 is CASSQGVSGGTETQYF. The CDR3 region has the DNA TGTGCCAGCAGCCAAGGTGTTAGCGGGGGTACAGAGACCCAGTACTTC.

Only a few counts were recorded for this clone. The CDR3 is CASSQGQAGNTIYF. The DNA of the CDR3 is TGTGCCAGCAGCCAAGGACAGGCTGGAAACACCATATATTTT. The genes are TRBV3-1 (or the pseudogene TRBV3-2) and TRBJ1-3; perhaps TRBD1 as D (6 bases). The CDR3 runs 14 residues. Trimming took 1 base from V and 2 from J, leaving 6 bases between them. Germline V CDR1 and CDR2: LGHDT, YNNKEL (reference sequence).

This sequence joins TRBV19 and TRBJ1-2; D not certain. Trimming stripped 3 bases from V and 5 bases from J, with 10 bases between. The CDR3 runs to 13 residues. CDR1 LNHDA and CDR2 SQIVND come from the germline V gene (reference sequence). The CDR3 region has the DNA TGTGCCAGTAGTATTTGGGGAGGGTATGGCTACACCTTC. Translation: CASSIWGGYGYTF.

The genes are TRBV19 and TRBJ1-5, with 10 bases that match TRBD1. The CDR3 runs 16 residues. V shed 7 bases, J shed 3 bases, and the junction held 9 bases outside the gene matches. Per the germline V gene, CDR1 is LNHDA and CDR2 is SQIVND (reference sequence). The CDR3 here is CASNTPGQGYNQPQHF. CDR3 nucleotides: TGTGCCAGTAACACCCCGGGACAGGGGTACAATCAGCCCCAGCATTTT.

This chain uses TRBV7-2 with TRBJ1-2; 9 bases fit TRBD1. J gave up 8 bases and V 5 bases, and 6 bases lay outside the gene matches. Germline V lookup: CDR1 SGHTA, CDR2 FQGNSA. This CDR3 spans 13 amino acids. CDR3 residues: CASSRDRVGGYTF. CDR3 coding DNA: TGTGCCAGCAGCCGGGACAGGGTAGGCGGCTACACCTTC.

The J gene is TRBJ2-2, the V gene TRBV6-5; 9 nucleotides match TRBD2. The CDR3 consists of 15 residues. Germline V gives CDR1 MNHEY, CDR2 SVGAGI. Unmatched junction bases numbered 4, after V lost 6 bases and J lost 2 bases. The CDR3 region has the DNA TGTGCCAGCAGACGTAGCGGGGGTAACACCGGGGAGCTGTTTTTT. The encoded protein is CASRRSGGNTGELFF.

The genes are TRBV28 and TRBJ1-2, with D maybe TRBD1 (6 bases). The CDR3 covers 14 residues. CDR1 and CDR2 from the germline V gene are MDHEN and SYDVKM. V dropped 6 bases and J dropped 7 bases, with 18 bases sitting between them. The CDR3 reads CASSSQRDNGGYTF. CDR3 in DNA: TGTGCCAGCAGCTCTCAAAGGGACAACGGTGGCTACACCTTC.

The rearrangement joins TRBV6-2 or TRBV6-3 to TRBJ2-7, with no clear D. The CDR3 extends over 13 amino acids. The V gene's germline CDR1 is MNHEY and CDR2 SVGEGT. V shed 2 bases and J shed 2 bases, with 7 bases lying between them. As DNA, the CDR3 is TGTGCCAGCAGTTACCCATCCCCCTACGAGCAGTACTTC. Its protein is CASSYPSPYEQYF.

The genes are TRBV5-6 and TRBJ1-2, with D perhaps matching TRBD1 (6 bases). V lost 1 base and J 8 bases, leaving 15 bases between the germline ends. CDR1 and CDR2 from the germline V gene are SGHDT and YYEEEE. The CDR3 is 14 residues long. As DNA, the CDR3 is TGTGCCAGCAGCTTGTGGGGGGCGCAAGTGGGCTACACCTTC. This sequence encodes CASSLWGAQVGYTF. The full variable domain, in which reference TRBV5-6 and TRBJ1-2 provide the parts outside the CDR3, is DAGVTQSPTHLIKTRGQQVTLRCSPKSGHDTVSWYQQALGQGPQFIFQYYEEEERQRGNFPDRFSGHQFPNYSSELNVNALLLGDSALYLCASSLWGAQVGYTFGSGTRLTVV.

A single count supports this clone. This chain joins TRBV29-1 and TRBJ2-2; D gene ambiguous. Germline-derived CDR1 and CDR2 are SQVTM and ANQGSEA. V lost 6 bases and J 7 bases, leaving 12 bases between the germline ends. This CDR3 region has 12 residues. The DNA of the CDR3 is TGCAGCGTCGGTCGGTGGGACGGGGAGCTGTTTTTT. It codes for CSVGRWDGELFF.

This rearrangement joins TRBV20-1 to TRBJ1-6, with D tentatively TRBD1 (6 bases). The germline V gene has CDR1 DFQATT and CDR2 SNEGSKA (reference sequence). The V end was cut by 3 bases, the J end by 5 bases, with 17 bases between. The CDR3 loop spans 16 amino acids. In DNA, the CDR3 is TGCAGTGCTAGTAGAGGCGGGGGCTACGATAATTCACCCCTCCACTTT. Translating it yields CSASRGGGYDNSPLHF.

The chain recombines TRBV18 with TRBJ2-1, with 11 bases matching TRBD2. Germline CDR1 reads KGHSH; CDR2 reads LQKENI. The CDR3 sequence is 15 residues long. With 6 bases clipped from V and 5 bases from J, the junction kept 6 bases outside the gene matches. CDR3: CASSQIAGGNNEQFF. CDR3 bases: TGTGCCAGCTCCCAGATAGCGGGGGGGAACAATGAGCAGTTCTTC. Full variable domain (missing parts from reference TRBV18 and TRBJ2-1): NAGVMQNPRHLVRRRGQEARLRCSPMKGHSHVYWYRQLPEEGLKFMVYLQKENIIDESGMPKERFSAEFPKEGPSILRIQQVVRGDSAAYFCASSQIAGGNNEQFFGPGTRLTVL.

The chain uses TRBV18 and TRBJ1-6; 9 bases fit TRBD1. The germline CDR1 and CDR2 sequences are KGHSH and LQKENI. Trimming took 6 bases from V and 6 from J; bases not matched to a gene: 9. The CDR3 has 16 amino acids. The CDR3 is CASSLTGGDGNSPLHF. CDR3 bases: TGTGCCAGCTCCCTTACAGGGGGCGACGGTAATTCACCCCTCCACTTT.

CDR3 DNA: TGTGCCAGTAGTATTGTGGCGAACACCGGGGAGCTGTTTTTT. Protein product: CASSIVANTGELFF. The J gene is TRBJ2-2, the V gene TRBV19; no clear D gene. The CDR3 totals 14 residues. Trimming stripped 3 bases from V and 0 bases from J, with 5 bases between. Germline loops: CDR1 LNHDA, CDR2 SQIVND (reference sequence).

Comments on this clone: An end of the junction differs from the germline gene, which may be a read error. CDR3 nucleotides: TGTGCCAGCAGCCACCGGACAGGGAACGCTGAAGCTTTCTTT. As protein: CASSHRTGNAEAFF. V is TRBV3-1 (or the pseudogene TRBV3-2) and J is TRBJ1-1, with 8 nucleotides matching TRBD1. Germline V CDR1 and CDR2: LGHDT, YNNKEL (reference sequence). The CDR3 sequence is 14 residues long.

This chain joins TRBV25-1 and TRBJ1-2; possibly TRBD1 for D (6 bases). The ends were cut back, 5 bases at V and 5 bases at J, with 12 bases in the middle. The CDR3 consists of 13 residues. Germline loops: CDR1 MGHDK, CDR2 SYGVNS. CDR3 nucleotides: TGTGCCAGCAGTTCAAGGACAGCTTATGGCTACACCTTC. Encoded protein: CASSSRTAYGYTF.

This clone occurred once. The V gene is TRBV3-1 (or the pseudogene TRBV3-2), the J gene TRBJ1-6, with D uncertain. Germline assignment: CDR1 LGHDT and CDR2 YNNKEL (reference sequence). The CDR3 contains 14 residues. Trimming stripped 3 bases from V and 13 bases from J, with 16 bases between. CDR3 coding DNA: TGTGCCAGCAGCCAGGGCCCGGAGGGATTCCCCCTCCACTTT. It codes for CASSQGPEGFPLHF.